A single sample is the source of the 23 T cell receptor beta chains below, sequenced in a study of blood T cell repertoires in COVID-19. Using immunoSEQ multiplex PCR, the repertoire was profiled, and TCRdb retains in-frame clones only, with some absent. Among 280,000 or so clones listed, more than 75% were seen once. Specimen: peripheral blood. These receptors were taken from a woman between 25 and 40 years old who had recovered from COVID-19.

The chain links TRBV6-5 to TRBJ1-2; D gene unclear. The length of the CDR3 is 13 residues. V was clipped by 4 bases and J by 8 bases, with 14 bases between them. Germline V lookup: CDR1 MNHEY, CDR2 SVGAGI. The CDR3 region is CASSSTNWSGYTF. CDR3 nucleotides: TGTGCCAGCAGTTCAACCAATTGGAGCGGCTACACCTTC.

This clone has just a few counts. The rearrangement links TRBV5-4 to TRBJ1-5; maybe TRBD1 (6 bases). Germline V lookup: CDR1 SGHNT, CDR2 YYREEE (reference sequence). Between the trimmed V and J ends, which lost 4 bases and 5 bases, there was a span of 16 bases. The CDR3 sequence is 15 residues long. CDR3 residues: CASSPGAGVDQPQHF. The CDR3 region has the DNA TGTGCCAGCAGCCCTGGGGCAGGGGTGGATCAGCCCCAGCATTTT.

CDR3 bases: TGCGCCAGCAGCTTGATCCAAGCGGGGGGGCGAGATACGCAGTATTTT. It yields the protein CASSLIQAGGRDTQYF. This sequence joins TRBV5-1 and TRBJ2-3; 10 nucleotides match TRBD2. Germline assignment: CDR1 SGHRS and CDR2 YFSETQ. The CDR3 extends over 16 amino acids. The junction had 7 bases not matched to a gene; V was cut back by 1 base and J by 5 bases.

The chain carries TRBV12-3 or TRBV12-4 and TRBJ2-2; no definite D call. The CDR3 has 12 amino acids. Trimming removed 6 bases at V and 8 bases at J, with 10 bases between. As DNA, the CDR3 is TGTGCCAGCAGCCCAGATTCGGGGGAGCTGTTTTTT. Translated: CASSPDSGELFF.

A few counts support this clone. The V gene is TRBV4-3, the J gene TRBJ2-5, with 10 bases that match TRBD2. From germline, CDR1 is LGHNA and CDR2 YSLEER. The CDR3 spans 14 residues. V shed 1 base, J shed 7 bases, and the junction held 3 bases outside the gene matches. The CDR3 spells CASSQGTSGGTQYF. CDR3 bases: TGCGCCAGCAGCCAAGGGACTAGCGGCGGGACCCAGTACTTC.

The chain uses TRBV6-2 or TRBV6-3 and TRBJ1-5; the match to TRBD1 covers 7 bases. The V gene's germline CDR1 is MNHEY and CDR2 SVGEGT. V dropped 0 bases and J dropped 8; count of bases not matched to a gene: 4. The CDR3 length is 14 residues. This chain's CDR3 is CASSYSGQAEPQHF. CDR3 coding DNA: TGTGCCAGCAGTTACTCTGGACAGGCCGAGCCCCAGCATTTT.

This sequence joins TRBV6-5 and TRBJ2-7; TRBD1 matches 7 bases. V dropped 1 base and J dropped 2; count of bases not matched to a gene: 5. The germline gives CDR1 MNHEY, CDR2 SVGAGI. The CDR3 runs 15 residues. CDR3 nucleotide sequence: TGTGCCAGCAGTTACTATACAGGGGCCGCCTACGAGCAGTACTTC. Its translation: CASSYYTGAAYEQYF.

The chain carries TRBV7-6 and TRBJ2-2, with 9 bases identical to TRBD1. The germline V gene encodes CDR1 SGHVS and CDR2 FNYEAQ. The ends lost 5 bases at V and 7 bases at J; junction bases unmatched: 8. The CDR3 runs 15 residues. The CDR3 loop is CASSLVQGAHGELFF. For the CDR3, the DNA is TGTGCCAGCAGCCTAGTACAGGGGGCCCACGGGGAGCTGTTTTTT.

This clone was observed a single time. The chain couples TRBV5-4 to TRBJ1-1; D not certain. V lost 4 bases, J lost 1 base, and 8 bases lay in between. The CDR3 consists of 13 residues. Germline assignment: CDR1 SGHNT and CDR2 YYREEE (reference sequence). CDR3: CASSKDWNTEAFF. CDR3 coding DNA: TGTGCCAGCAGCAAAGACTGGAACACTGAAGCTTTCTTT.

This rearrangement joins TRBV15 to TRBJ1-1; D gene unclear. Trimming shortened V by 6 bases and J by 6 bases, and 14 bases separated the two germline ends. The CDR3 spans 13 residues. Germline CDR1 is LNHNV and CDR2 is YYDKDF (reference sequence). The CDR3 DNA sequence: TGTGCCACCAGACTATTAAAGTTTCCTGAAGCTTTCTTT. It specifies CATRLLKFPEAFF.

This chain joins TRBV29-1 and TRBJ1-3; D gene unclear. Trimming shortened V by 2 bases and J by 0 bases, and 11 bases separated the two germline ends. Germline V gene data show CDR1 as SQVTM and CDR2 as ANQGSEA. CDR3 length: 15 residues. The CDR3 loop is CSVEPLVPSGNTIYF. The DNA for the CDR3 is TGCAGCGTTGAACCACTAGTCCCCTCTGGAAACACCATATATTTT.

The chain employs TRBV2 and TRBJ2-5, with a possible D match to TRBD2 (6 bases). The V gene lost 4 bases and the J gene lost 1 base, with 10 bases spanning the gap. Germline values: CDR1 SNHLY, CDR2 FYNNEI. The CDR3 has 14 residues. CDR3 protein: CASSAWDSQETQYF. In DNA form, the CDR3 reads TGTGCCAGCAGTGCATGGGACTCCCAAGAGACCCAGTACTTC. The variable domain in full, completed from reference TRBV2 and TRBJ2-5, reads EPEVTQTPSHQVTQMGQEVILRCVPISNHLYFYWYRQILGQKVEFLVSFYNNEISEKSEIFDDQFSVERPDGSNFTLKIRSTKLEDSAMYFCASSAWDSQETQYFGPGTRLLVL.

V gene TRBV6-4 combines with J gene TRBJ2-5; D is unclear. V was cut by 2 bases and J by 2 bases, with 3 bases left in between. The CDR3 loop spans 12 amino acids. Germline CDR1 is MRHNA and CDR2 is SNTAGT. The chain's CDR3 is CASSDQQETQYF. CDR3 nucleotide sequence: TGTGCCAGCAGTGACCAGCAAGAGACCCAGTACTTC.

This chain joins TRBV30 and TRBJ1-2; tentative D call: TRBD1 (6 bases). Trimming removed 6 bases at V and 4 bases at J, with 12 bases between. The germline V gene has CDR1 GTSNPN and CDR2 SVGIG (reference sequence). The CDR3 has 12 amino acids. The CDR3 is CACGHRVYGYTF. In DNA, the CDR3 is TGTGCCTGCGGTCACAGGGTCTATGGCTACACCTTC.

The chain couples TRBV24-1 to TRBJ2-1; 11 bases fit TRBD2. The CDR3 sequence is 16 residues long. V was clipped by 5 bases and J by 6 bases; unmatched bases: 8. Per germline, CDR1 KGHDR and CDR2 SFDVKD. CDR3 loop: CATSARTSGGLNEQFF. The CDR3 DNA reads TGTGCCACCAGTGCCCGAACTAGCGGGGGCCTCAATGAGCAGTTCTTC.

As DNA, the CDR3 is TGCGCCAGCAGCTCCTCGTCAAGCCAATTCGTTGGCACAGATACGCAGTATTTT. Amino acid sequence: CASSSSSSQFVGTDTQYF. The rearrangement uses TRBV5-1 and TRBJ2-3; no definite D call. This CDR3 region has 18 residues. Deletions cut 3 bases from V and 1 base from J, with 21 bases between. Germline loops: CDR1 SGHRS, CDR2 YFSETQ.

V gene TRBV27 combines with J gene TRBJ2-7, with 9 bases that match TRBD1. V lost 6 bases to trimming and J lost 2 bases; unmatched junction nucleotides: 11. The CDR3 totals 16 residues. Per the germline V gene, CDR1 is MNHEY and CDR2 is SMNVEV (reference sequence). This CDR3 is CASSLVTRQGAYEQYF. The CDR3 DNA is TGTGCCAGCAGCCTAGTTACGAGACAGGGGGCCTACGAGCAGTACTTC.

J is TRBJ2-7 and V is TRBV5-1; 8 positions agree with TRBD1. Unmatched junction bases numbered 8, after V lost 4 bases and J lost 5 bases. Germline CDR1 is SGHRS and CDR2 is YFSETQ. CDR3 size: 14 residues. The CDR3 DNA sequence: TGCGCCAGCAGCAACAGACAGGGGATGAACGAGCAGTACTTC. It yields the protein CASSNRQGMNEQYF.

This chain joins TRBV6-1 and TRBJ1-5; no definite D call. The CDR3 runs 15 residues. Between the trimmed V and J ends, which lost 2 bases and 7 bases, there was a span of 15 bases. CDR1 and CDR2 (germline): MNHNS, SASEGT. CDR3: CASSEWDSGGQPQHF. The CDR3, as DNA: TGTGCCAGCAGTGAATGGGATTCGGGCGGGCAGCCCCAGCATTTT.

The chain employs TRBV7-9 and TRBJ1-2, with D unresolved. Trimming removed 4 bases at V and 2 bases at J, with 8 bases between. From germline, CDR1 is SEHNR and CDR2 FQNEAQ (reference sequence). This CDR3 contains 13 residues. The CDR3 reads CASSSAGNYGYTF. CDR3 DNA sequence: TGTGCCAGCAGCTCAGCCGGGAACTATGGCTACACCTTC.

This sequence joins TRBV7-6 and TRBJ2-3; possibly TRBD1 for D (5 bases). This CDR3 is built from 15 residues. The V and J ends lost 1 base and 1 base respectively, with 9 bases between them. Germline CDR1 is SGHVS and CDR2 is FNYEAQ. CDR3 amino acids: CASSLGQGGTDTQYF. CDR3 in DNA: TGTGCCAGCAGCTTAGGCCAGGGCGGCACAGATACGCAGTATTTT.

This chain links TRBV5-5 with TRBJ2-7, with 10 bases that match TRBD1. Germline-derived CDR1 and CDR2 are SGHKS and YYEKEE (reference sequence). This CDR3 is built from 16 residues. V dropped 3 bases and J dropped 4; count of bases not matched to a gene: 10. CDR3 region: CASSSGTGALTYEQYF. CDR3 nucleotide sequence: TGTGCCAGCAGCTCGGGGACAGGGGCCCTTACTTACGAGCAGTACTTC.

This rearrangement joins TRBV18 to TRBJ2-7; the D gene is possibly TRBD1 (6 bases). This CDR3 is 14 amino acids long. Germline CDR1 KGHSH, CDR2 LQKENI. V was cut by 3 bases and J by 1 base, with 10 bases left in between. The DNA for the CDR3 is TGTGCCAGCTCACCCCGACAGGTTTCCTACGAGCAGTACTTC. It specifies CASSPRQVSYEQYF.